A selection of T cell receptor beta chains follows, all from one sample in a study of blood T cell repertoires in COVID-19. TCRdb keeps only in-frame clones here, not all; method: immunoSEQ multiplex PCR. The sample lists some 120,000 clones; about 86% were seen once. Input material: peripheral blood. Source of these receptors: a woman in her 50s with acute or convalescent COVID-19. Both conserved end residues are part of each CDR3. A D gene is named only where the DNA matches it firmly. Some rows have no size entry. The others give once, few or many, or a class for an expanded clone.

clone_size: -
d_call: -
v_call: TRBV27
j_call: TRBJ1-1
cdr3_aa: CASSLTGNTEAFF
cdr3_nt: TGTGCCAGCAGCCTCACAGGAAACACTGAAGCTTTCTTT

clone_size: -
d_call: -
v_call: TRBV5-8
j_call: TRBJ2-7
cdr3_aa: CASSLGQGHEQYF
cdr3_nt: TGTGCCAGCAGCTTGGGGCAGGGCCACGAGCAGTACTTC

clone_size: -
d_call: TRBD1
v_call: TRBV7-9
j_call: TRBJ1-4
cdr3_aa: CASSLRDRDNEKLFF
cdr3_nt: TGTGCCAGCAGCTTAAGGGACAGAGATAATGAAAAACTGTTTTTT

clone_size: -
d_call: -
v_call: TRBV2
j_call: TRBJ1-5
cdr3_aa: CASSLTQLYSNQPQHF
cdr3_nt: TGTGCCAGCAGTCTCACACAGCTATATAGCAATCAGCCCCAGCATTTT

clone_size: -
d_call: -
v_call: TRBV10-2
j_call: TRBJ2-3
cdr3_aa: CASSRDLGTDTQYF
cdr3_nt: TGCGCCAGCAGTAGGGACTTAGGCACAGATACGCAGTATTTT

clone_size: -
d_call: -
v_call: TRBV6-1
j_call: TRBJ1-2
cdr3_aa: CASSETARGYTF
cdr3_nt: TGTGCCAGCAGTGAGACTGCGCGAGGCTACACCTTC

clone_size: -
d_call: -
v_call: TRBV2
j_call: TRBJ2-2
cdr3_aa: CASRLEFANTGELFF
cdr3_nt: TGTGCCAGCAGATTGGAGTTCGCGAACACCGGGGAGCTGTTTTTT

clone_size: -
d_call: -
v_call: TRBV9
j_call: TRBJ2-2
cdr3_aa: CASSVATRAGELFF
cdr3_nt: TGTGCCAGCAGCGTAGCTACTAGGGCCGGGGAGCTGTTTTTT

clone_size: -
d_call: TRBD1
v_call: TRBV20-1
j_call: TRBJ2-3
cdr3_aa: CSASWDRGRADTQYF
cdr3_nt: TGCAGTGCTAGTTGGGACAGGGGGCGCGCAGATACGCAGTATTTT

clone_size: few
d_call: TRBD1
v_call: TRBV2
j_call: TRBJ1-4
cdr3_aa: CASRSGQGNEKLFF
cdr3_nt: TGTGCCAGCAGGAGTGGACAGGGGAATGAAAAACTGTTTTTT